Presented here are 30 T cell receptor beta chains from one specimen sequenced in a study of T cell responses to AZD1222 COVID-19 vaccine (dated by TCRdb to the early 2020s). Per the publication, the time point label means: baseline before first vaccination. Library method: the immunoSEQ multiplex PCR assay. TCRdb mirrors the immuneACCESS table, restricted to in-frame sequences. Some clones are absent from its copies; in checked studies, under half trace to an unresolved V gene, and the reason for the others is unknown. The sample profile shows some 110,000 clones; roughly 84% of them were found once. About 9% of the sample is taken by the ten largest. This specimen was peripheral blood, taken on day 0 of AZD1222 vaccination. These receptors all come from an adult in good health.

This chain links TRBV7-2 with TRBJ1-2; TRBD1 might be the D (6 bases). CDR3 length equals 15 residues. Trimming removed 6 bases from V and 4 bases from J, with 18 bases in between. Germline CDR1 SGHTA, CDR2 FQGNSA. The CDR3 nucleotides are TGTGCCAGCAGACCAGGACAGCATCCTTCCTATGGCTACACCTTC. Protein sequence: CASRPGQHPSYGYTF.

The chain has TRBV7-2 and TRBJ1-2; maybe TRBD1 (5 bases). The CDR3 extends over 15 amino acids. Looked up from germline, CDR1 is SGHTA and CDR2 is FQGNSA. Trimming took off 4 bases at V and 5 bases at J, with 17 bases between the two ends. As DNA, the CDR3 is TGTGCCAGCAGCTCTACCGGGACGGGGTATTATGGCTACACCTTC. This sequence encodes CASSSTGTGYYGYTF.

CDR3 DNA: TGTGCCAGCGAAAGGGTCGATGAGCAGTTCTTC. This sequence encodes CASERVDEQFF. This chain connects TRBV9 to TRBJ2-1; D uncertain. V shed 7 bases and J shed 8 bases, with 10 bases lying between them. CDR1 is SGDLS, CDR2 YYNGEE, per germline. The CDR3 is 11 amino acids.

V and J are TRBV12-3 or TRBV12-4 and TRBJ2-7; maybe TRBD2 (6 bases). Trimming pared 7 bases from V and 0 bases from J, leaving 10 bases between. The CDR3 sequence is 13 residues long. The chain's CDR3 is CASNYGSSYEQYF. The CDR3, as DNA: TGTGCCAGCAACTACGGGAGCTCCTACGAGCAGTACTTC.

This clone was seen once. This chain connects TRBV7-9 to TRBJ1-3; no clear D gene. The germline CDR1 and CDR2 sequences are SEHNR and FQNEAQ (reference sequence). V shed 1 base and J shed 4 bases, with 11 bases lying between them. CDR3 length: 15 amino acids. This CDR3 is CASSLGNQRGNTIYF. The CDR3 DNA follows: TGTGCCAGCAGCTTAGGAAACCAAAGGGGAAACACCATATATTTT. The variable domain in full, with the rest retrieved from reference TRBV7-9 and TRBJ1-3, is DTGVSQNPRHKITKRGQNVTFRCDPISEHNRLYWYRQTLGQGPEFLTYFQNEAQLEKSRLLSDRFSAERPKGSFSTLEIQRTEQGDSAMYLCASSLGNQRGNTIYFGEGSWLTVV.

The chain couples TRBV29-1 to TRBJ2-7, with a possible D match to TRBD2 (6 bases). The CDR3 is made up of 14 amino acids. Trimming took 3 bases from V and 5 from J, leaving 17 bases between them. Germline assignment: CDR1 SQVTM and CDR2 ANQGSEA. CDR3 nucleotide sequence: TGCAGCGTTGAGAAGAGACTAGTCTTCGACGAGCAGTACTTC. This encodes CSVEKRLVFDEQYF.

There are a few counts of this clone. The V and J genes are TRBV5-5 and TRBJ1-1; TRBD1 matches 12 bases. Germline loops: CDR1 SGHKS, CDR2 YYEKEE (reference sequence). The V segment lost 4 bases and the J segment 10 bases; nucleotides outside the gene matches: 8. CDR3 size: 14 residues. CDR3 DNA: TGTGCCAGCAGCCCTCCCGGGACAGGGGGCTCAGCTTTCTTT. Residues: CASSPPGTGGSAFF.

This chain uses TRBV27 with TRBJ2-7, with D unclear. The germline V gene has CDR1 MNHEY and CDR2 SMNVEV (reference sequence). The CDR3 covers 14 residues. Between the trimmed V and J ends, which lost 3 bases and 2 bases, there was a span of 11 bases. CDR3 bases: TGTGCCAGCAGTTTTGGTGGGGTCCCCTACGAGCAGTACTTC. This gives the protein CASSFGGVPYEQYF.

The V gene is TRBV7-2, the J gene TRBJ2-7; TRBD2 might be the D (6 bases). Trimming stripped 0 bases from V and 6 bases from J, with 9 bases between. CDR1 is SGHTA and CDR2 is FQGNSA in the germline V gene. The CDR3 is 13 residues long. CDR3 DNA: TGTGCCAGCAGCTTAGCGGAGGGCCTCGAGCAGTACTTC. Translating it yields CASSLAEGLEQYF.

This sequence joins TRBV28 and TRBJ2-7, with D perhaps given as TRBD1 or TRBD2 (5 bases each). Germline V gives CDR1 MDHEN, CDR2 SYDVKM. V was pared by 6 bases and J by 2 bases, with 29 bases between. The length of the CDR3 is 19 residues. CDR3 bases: TGTGCCAGCAGACGATACTACCCCCCTTGGGGGATAAATCCCTACGAGCAGTACTTC. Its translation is CASRRYYPPWGINPYEQYF.

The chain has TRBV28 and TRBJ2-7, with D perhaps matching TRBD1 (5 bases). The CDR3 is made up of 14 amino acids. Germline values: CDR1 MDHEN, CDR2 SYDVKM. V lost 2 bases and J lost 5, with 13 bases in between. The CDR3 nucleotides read TGTGCCAGCAGTTTAGGCGCGGCCAGGGACGAGCAGTACTTC. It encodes CASSLGAARDEQYF.

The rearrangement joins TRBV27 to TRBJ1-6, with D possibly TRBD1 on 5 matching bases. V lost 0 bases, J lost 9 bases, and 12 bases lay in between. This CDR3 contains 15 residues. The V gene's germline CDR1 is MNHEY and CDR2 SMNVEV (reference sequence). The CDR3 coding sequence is TGTGCCAGCAGTTTATCGGGGGGGAGGGCTTCACCCCTCCACTTT. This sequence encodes CASSLSGGRASPLHF.

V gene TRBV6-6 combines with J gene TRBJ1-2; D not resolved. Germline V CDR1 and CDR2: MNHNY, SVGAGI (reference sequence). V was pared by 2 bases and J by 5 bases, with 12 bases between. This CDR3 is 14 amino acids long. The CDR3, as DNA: TGTGCCAGCAGTTACGGGAATAGGATTTATGGCTACACCTTC. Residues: CASSYGNRIYGYTF.

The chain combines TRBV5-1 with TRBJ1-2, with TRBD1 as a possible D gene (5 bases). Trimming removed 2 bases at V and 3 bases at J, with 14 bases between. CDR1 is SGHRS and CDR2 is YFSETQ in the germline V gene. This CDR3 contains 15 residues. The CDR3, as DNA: TGCGCCAGCAGCTTCAGTCTAGACAGCCACTATGGCTACACCTTC. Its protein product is CASSFSLDSHYGYTF.

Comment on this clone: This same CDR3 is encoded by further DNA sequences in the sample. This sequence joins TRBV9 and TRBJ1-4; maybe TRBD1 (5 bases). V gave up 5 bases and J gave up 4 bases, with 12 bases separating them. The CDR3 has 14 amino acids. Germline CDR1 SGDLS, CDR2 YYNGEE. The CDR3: CASRPGSDNEKLFF. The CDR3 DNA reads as TGTGCCAGCAGGCCAGGGTCAGATAATGAAAAACTGTTTTTT.

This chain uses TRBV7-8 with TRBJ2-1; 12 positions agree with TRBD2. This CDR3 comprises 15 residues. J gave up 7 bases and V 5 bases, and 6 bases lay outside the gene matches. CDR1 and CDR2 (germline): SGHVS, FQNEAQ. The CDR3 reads CASSLLTSGGNEQFF. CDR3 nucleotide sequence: TGTGCCAGCAGCCTCCTGACTAGCGGGGGAAATGAGCAGTTCTTC. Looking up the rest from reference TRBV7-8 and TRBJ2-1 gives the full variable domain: GAGVSQSPRYKVAKRGQDVALRCDPISGHVSLFWYQQALGQGPEFLTYFQNEAQLDKSGLPSDRFFAERPEGSVSTLKIQRTQQEDSAVYLCASSLLTSGGNEQFFGPGTRLTVL.

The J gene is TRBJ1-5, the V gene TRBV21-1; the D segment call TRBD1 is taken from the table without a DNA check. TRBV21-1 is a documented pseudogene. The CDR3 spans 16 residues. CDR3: CASSFRTGHSNQPQHF. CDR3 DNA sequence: TGTGCCAGCAGCTTTCGGACAGGCCATAGCAATCAGCCCCAGCATTTT.

CDR3 DNA sequence: TGTGCCAGCAGCGTAGAGTGGGGCCCCTATAATTCACCCCTCCACTTT. This sequence encodes CASSVEWGPYNSPLHF. The chain recombines TRBV9 with TRBJ1-6, with D possibly matching TRBD1 (5 bases). Between the trimmed V and J ends, which lost 0 bases and 2 bases, there was a span of 9 bases. Germline CDR1 is SGDLS and CDR2 is YYNGEE. CDR3 size: 16 residues.

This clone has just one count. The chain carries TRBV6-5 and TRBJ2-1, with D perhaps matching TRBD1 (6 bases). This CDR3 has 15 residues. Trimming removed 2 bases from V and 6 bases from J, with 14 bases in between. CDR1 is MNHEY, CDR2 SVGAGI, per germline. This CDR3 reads CASSYDRLGSNEQFF. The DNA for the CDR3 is TGTGCCAGCAGTTACGACAGGTTAGGTAGCAATGAGCAGTTCTTC.

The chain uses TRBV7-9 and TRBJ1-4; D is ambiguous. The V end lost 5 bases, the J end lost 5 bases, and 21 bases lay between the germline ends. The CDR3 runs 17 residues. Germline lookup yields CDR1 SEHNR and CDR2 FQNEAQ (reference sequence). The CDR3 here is CASSPGMWGVGNEKLFF. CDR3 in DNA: TGTGCCAGCAGCCCCGGAATGTGGGGTGTAGGGAATGAAAAACTGTTTTTT.

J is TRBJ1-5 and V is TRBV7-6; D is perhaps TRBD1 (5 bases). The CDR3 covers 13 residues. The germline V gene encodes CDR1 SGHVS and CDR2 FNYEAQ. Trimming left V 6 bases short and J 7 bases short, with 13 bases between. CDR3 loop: CASSRDFGQPQHF. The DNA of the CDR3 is TGTGCCAGCAGTAGGGACTTTGGACAGCCCCAGCATTTT.

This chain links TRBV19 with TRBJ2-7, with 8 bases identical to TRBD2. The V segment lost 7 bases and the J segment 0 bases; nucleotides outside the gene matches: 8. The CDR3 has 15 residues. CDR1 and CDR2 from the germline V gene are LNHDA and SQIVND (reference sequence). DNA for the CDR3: TGTGCCAGTACCCAGACTAGCGCCAACTCCTACGAGCAGTACTTC. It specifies CASTQTSANSYEQYF.

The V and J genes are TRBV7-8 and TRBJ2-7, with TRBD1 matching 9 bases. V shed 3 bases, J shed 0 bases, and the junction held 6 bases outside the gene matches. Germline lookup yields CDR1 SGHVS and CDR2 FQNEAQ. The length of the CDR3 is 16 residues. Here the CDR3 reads CASSFTGGGLSYEQYF. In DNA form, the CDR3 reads TGTGCCAGCAGCTTTACAGGGGGCGGTCTCTCCTACGAGCAGTACTTC.

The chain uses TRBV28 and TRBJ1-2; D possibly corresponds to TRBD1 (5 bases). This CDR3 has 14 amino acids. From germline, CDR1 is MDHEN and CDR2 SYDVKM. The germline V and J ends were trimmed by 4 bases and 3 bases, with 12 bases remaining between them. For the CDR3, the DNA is TGTGCCAGCAGTTCCGCCCAGACAGACTATGGCTACACCTTC. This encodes CASSSAQTDYGYTF.

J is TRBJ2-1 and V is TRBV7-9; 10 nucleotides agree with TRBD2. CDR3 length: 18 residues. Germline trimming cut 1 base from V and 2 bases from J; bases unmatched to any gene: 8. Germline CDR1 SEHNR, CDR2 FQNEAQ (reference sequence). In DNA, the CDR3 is TGTGCCAGCAGCTTAGGTCCATTCGGACTAGCGGCCTACAATGAGCAGTTCTTC. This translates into CASSLGPFGLAAYNEQFF.

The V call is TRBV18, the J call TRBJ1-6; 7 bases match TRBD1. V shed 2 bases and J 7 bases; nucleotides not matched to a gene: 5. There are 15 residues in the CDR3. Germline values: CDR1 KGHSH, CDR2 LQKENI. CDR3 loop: CASSPAWDRNSPLHF. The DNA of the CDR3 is TGTGCCAGCTCACCAGCTTGGGACAGAAATTCACCCCTCCACTTT.

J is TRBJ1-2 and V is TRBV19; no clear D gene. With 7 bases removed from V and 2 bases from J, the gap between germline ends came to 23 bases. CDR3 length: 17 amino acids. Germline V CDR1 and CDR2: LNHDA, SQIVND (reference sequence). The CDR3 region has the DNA TGTGCCAGTAACGGGATATGGGCAGAATCGCAAAACTATGGCTACACCTTC. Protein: CASNGIWAESQNYGYTF. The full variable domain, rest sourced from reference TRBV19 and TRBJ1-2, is DGGITQSPKYLFRKEGQNVTLSCEQNLNHDAMYWYRQDPGQGLRLIYYSQIVNDFQKGDIAEGYSVSREKKESFPLTVTSAQKNPTAFYLCASNGIWAESQNYGYTFGSGTRLTVV.

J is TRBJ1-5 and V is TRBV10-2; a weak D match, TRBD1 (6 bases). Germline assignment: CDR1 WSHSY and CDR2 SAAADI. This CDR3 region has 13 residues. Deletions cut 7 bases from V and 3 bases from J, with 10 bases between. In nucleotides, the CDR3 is TGCGCCAGCAAAGGACAGCCCAATCAGCCCCAGCATTTT. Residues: CASKGQPNQPQHF.

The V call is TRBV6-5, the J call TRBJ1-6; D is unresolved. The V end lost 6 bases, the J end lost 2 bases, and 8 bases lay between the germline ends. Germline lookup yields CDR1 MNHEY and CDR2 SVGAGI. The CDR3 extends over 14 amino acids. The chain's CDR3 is CASRVTAYNSPLHF. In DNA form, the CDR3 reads TGTGCCAGCAGGGTCACAGCCTATAATTCACCCCTCCACTTT.

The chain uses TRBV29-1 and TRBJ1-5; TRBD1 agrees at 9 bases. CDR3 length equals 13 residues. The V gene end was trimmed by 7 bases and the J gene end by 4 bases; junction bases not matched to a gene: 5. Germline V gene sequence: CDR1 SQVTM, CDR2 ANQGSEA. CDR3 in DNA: TGCAGCGCCGGGGGACAGGGAAATCAGCCCCAGCATTTT. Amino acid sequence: CSAGGQGNQPQHF.